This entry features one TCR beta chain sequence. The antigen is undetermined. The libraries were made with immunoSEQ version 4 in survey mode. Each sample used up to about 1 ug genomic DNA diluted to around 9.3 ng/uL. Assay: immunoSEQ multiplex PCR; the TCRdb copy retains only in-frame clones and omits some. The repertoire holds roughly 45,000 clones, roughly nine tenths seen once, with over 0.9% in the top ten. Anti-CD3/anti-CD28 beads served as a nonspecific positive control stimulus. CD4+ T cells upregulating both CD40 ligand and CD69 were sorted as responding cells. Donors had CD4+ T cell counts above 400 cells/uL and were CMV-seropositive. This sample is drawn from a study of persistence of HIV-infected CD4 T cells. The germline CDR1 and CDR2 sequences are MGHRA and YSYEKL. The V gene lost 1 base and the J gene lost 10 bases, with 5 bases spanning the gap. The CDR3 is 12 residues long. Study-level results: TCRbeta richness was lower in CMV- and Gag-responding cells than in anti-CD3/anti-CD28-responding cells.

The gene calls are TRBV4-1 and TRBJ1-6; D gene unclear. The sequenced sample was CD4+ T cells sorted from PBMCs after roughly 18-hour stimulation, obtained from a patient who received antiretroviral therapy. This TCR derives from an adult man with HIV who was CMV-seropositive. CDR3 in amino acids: CASSQVGSPLHF. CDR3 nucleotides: TGCGCCAGCAGCCAAGTCGGATCACCCCTCCACTTT.